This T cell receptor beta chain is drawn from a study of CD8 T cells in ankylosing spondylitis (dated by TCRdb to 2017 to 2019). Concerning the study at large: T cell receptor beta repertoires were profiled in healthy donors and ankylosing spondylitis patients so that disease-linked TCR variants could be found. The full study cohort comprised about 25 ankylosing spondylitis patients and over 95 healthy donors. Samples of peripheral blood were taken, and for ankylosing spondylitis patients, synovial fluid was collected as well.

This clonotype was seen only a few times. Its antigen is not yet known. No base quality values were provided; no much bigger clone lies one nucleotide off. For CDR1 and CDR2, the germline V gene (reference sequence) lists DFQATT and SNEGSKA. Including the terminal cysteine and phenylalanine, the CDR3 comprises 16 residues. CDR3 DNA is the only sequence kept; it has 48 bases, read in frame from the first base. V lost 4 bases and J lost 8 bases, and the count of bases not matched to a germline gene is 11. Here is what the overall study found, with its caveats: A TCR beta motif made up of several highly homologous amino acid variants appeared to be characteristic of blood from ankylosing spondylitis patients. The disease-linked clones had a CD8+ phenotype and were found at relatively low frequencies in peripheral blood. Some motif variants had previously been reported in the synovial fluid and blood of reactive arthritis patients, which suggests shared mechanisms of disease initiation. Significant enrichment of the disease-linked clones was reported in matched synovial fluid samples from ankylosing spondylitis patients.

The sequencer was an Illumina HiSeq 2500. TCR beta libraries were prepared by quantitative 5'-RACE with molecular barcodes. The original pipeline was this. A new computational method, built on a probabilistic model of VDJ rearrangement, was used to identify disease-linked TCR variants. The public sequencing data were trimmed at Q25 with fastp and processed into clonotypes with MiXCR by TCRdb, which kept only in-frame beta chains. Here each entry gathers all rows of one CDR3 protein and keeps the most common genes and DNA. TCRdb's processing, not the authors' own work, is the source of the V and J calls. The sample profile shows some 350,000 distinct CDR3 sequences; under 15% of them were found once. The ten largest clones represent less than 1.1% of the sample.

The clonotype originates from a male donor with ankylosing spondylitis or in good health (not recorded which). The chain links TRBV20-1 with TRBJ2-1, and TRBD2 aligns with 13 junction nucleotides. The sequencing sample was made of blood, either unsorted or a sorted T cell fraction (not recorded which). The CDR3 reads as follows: CSAKGLAGKEVYEQFF. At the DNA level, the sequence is TGCAGTGCTAAGGGACTAGCGGGGAAAGAAGTTTATGAGCAGTTCTTC.